The rows below give T cell receptor beta chains drawn from one sample of a study of human T cells and chemical hapten exposure. A single record per CDR3 protein comes from TCRdb applying MiXCR to the RACE reads. The data show about 360,000 distinct CDR3 sequences, 4% to 5.5% seen once. Sequenced material: whole blood, taken in connection with sensitization to the hapten diphenylcyclopropenone (DPC). The receptors derive from a woman between 50 and 59 years old with alopecia areata. Some clones in this sample may be carry-over from other donors' samples. Both conserved end residues are part of each CDR3. A D gene is named only where the DNA matches it firmly. Some rows mark clone size as missing; the rest say once, few, many or name a class of expanded clone.

D gene,J gene,V gene,clone size,CDR3 protein,CDR3 DNA
TRBD1,TRBJ1-2,TRBV20-1,.,CSADPGTGVHYGYTF,TGCAGTGCTGACCCGGGGACAGGGGTCCACTATGGCTACACCTTC
TRBD1,TRBJ2-3,TRBV5-1,many,CASSVGQGSDTQYF,TGCGCCAGCAGCGTCGGACAGGGCTCAGATACGCAGTATTTT
TRBD1,TRBJ1-2,TRBV9,few,CASSAAGTGLRGRYGYTF,TGTGCCAGCAGCGCGGCCGGGACAGGGCTCCGTGGGAGGTATGGCTACACCTTC
.,TRBJ1-3,TRBV6-5,many,CASRRDTLSGNTIYF,TGTGCCAGCAGGAGGGACACACTCTCCGGAAACACCATATATTTT
.,TRBJ2-2,TRBV29-1,many,CSVEKGGELFF,TGCAGCGTTGAAAAGGGCGGGGAGCTGTTTTTT
TRBD1,TRBJ1-2,TRBV29-1,many,CSTNDRGYGYTF,TGCAGCACAAATGACAGGGGATATGGCTACACCTTC
.,TRBJ1-1,TRBV7-9,many,CASSFPGVRAYEAFF,TGTGCCAGCAGCTTCCCAGGGGTAAGGGCCTATGAAGCTTTCTTT
.,TRBJ2-3,TRBV21-1,.,CASSKRRAVGTDTQYF,TGTGCCAGCAGCAAACGCCGAGCGGTTGGCACAGATACGCAGTATTTT
.,TRBJ2-4,TRBV29-1,many,CSVDYSRGIGNIQYF,TGCAGCGTTGACTACTCCAGGGGAATAGGGAACATTCAGTACTTC
TRBD2,TRBJ2-3,TRBV14,few,CASSRTSGGYTDTQYF,TGTGCCAGCAGCCGGACTAGCGGGGGTTACACAGATACGCAGTATTTT
TRBD1,TRBJ1-2,TRBV20-1,.,CSARDRGQGSGYGYTF,TGCAGTGCTAGAGATCGGGGACAGGGCTCAGGCTATGGCTACACCTTC
.,TRBJ2-5,TRBV6-2/TRBV6-3,many,CASSSLRGPETQYF,TGTGCCAGCAGTAGCCTCCGGGGACCAGAGACCCAGTACTTC
.,TRBJ2-6,TRBV2,many,CASSERQTGANVLTF,TGTGCCAGCAGTGAAAGACAGACAGGGGCCAACGTCCTGACTTTC
.,TRBJ2-3,TRBV5-6,.,CASSLMGRTRDTQYF,TGTGCCAGCAGCTTGATGGGACGCACTAGGGATACGCAGTATTTT
.,TRBJ1-3,TRBV12-3/TRBV12-4,many,CASSLTVEGRGNTIYF,TGTGCCAGCAGTTTAACGGTAGAAGGGAGAGGAAACACCATATATTTT
.,TRBJ2-2,TRBV5-1,many,CASSLVARGNTGELFF,TGCGCCAGCAGCTTGGTTGCGCGGGGGAACACCGGGGAGCTGTTTTTT
.,TRBJ2-5,TRBV5-1,.,CASSNPSGSQETQYF,TGCGCCAGCAGCAACCCTTCGGGTAGCCAAGAGACCCAGTACTTC
.,TRBJ1-4,TRBV20-1,many,CSARPLLPSTNEKLFF,TGCAGTGCTAGACCCCTGTTACCATCGACTAATGAAAAACTGTTTTTT
.,TRBJ1-5,TRBV5-1,few,CASSLEGDGNQPQHF,TGCGCCAGCAGCTTGGAGGGGGATGGCAATCAGCCCCAGCATTTT
.,TRBJ2-3,TRBV24-1,many,CATSDFEDTQYF,TGTGCCACCAGTGACTTCGAGGATACGCAGTATTTT
TRBD2,TRBJ2-1,TRBV20-1,many,CSARDPPGLAGGGEQFF,TGCAGTGCTAGAGATCCTCCGGGCCTAGCGGGGGGCGGGGAGCAGTTCTTC
.,TRBJ2-7,TRBV27,many,CASSLGPGPYEQYF,TGTGCCAGCAGCTTAGGCCCGGGGCCGTACGAGCAGTACTTC
TRBD1,TRBJ2-2,TRBV5-1,many,CASSAGQVANTGELFF,TGCGCCAGCAGCGCCGGACAGGTTGCGAACACCGGGGAGCTGTTTTTT
TRBD1,TRBJ2-6,TRBV14,few,CASSQGYGQGQGANVLTF,TGTGCCAGCAGCCAAGGCTACGGACAGGGGCAGGGGGCCAACGTCCTGACTTTC
.,TRBJ1-1,TRBV2,few,CASSQSRGRETPEAFF,TGTGCCAGCAGCCAGTCAAGGGGCAGGGAAACCCCTGAAGCTTTCTTT
.,TRBJ1-4,TRBV28,many,CASSLSGGSEKLFF,TGTGCCAGCAGTTTATCGGGGGGCTCTGAAAAACTGTTTTTT
.,TRBJ2-5,TRBV5-4,many,CASSLAGQGLLETQYF,TGTGCCAGCAGCTTGGCCGGGCAGGGTCTTTTGGAGACCCAGTACTTC
.,TRBJ2-7,TRBV6-1,.,CASSHLPPGPETSGYEQYF,TGTGCCAGCAGTCACCTTCCACCGGGGCCTGAGACATCCGGCTACGAGCAGTACTTC
TRBD2,TRBJ2-1,TRBV11-2,few,CASSLELAGVEEQFF,TGTGCCAGCAGCTTAGAACTAGCGGGAGTTGAGGAGCAGTTCTTC
TRBD1,TRBJ2-7,TRBV4-1,.,CASSQGPGQGYYEQYF,TGCGCCAGCAGCCAAGGGCCGGGACAGGGCTATTACGAGCAGTACTTC
.,TRBJ2-7,TRBV12-3/TRBV12-4,many,CASSFGGRVYEQYF,TGTGCCAGCAGTTTCGGGGGACGGGTATACGAGCAGTACTTC
TRBD2,TRBJ2-5,TRBV9,few,CASSVAVSGVETQYF,TGTGCCAGCAGCGTAGCAGTCAGCGGGGTCGAGACCCAGTACTTC
TRBD1,TRBJ2-6,TRBV11-2,.,CASSKDRGKGANVLTF,TGTGCCAGCAGCAAAGACAGGGGAAAGGGGGCCAACGTCCTGACTTTC
TRBD1,TRBJ1-2,TRBV29-1,.,CSVVQQGANYGYTF,TGCAGCGTTGTTCAACAGGGGGCGAACTATGGCTACACCTTC
TRBD2,TRBJ2-1,TRBV28,many,CASSLYVRREGRNEQFF,TGTGCCAGCAGTTTATATGTCCGGCGGGAGGGCCGGAATGAGCAGTTCTTC
.,TRBJ2-5,TRBV9,many,CASSVAGGGLETQYF,TGTGCCAGCAGCGTAGCGGGAGGGGGCCTTGAGACCCAGTACTTC
.,TRBJ2-3,TRBV6-1,many,CASTGSGVTDTQYF,TGTGCCAGCACCGGGAGTGGGGTGACAGATACGCAGTATTTT
.,TRBJ2-5,TRBV27,few,CASSDRNPQETQYF,TGTGCCAGCTCTGACAGAAATCCCCAAGAGACCCAGTACTTC
.,TRBJ1-1,TRBV7-3,many,CASSLNGKMNTEAFF,TGTGCCAGCAGCTTAAATGGGAAGATGAACACTGAAGCTTTCTTT
TRBD2,TRBJ2-3,TRBV3-1,few,CASSDTSEGDTQYF,TGTGCCAGCAGCGACACTAGCGAAGGAGATACGCAGTATTTT
.,TRBJ1-1,TRBV14,.,CASSSITGTTEAFF,TGTGCCAGCAGCTCAATTACAGGGACCACTGAAGCTTTCTTT